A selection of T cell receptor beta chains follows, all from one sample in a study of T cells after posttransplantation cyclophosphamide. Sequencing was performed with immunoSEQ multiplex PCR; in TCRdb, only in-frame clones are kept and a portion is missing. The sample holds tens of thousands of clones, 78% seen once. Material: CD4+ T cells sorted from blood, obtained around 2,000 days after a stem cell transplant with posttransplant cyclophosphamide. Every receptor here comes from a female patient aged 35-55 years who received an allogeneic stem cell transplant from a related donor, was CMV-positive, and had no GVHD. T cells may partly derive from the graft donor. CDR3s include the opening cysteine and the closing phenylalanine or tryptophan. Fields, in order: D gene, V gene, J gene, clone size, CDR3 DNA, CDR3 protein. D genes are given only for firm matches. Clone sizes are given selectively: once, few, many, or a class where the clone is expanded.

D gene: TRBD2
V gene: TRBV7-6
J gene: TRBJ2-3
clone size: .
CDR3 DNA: TGTGCCAGCAGCCCTACTAGCGGGGCCATTAGCACAGATACGCAGTATTTT
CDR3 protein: CASSPTSGAISTDTQYF

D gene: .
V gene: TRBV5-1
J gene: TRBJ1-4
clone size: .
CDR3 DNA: TGCGCCAGCAGCCCTGCGGGGGGGTTTGGGGAAAAACTGTTTTTT
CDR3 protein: CASSPAGGFGEKLFF

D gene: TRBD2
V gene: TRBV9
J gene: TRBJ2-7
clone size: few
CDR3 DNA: TGTGCCAGCAGCGTGAGAGGCGGGGGGGCCGGTGAGCAGTACTTC
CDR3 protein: CASSVRGGGAGEQYF

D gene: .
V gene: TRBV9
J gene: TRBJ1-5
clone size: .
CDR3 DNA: TGTGCCAGCAGTGAGCTTTCCCGGAGCAATCAGCCCCAGCATTTT
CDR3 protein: CASSELSRSNQPQHF

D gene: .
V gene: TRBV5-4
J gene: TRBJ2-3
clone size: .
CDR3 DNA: TGTGCCAGCAGCTGGGACTTTTCTCCTAGCACAGATACGCAGTATTTT
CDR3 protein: CASSWDFSPSTDTQYF

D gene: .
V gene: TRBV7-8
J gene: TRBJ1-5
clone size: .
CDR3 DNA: TGTGCCAGCAGCCCTATTAAAACAGATAGCAATCAGCCCCAGCATTTT
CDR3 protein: CASSPIKTDSNQPQHF

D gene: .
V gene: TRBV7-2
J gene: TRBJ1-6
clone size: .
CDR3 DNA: TGTGCCAGCAGCCCCCTAAATCCGAATTCACCCCTCCACTTT
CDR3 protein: CASSPLNPNSPLHF

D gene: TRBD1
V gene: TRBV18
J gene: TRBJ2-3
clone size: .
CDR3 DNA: TGTGCCAGCTCACCACGGGGACAGCACCTCGATGGAACAGATACGCAGTATTTT
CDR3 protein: CASSPRGQHLDGTDTQYF

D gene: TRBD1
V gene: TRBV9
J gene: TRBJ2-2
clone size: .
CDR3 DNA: TGTGCCAGCAGCGCGTGGAGCGGTAAAGGGACAGGGGATGGGAACACCGGGGAGCTGTTTTTT
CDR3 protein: CASSAWSGKGTGDGNTGELFF

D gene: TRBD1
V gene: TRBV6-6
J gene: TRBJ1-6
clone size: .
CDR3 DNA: TGTGCCAGCACGGTAGGACAGGGGGCGGCAGATTCACCCCTCCACTTT
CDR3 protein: CASTVGQGAADSPLHF

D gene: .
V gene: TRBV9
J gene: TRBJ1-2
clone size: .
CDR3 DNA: TGTGCCAGCAGCGTAATCGGGGGGCAGCATGGCTACACCTTC
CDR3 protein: CASSVIGGQHGYTF